Sequencing of this T cell receptor beta chain was carried out in a study of response to subunit inactivated influenza vaccine. Study conclusions and caveats: Authors suggested each seasonal flu vaccination may recruit only limited numbers of new T cells.

This clonotype was recorded a few times. The antigen is undetermined. Losses at the gene ends were 7 bases for V and 7 bases for J; bases not matched to a gene: 12. The CDR3 has 17 residues. Germline CDR1 reads KGHSH; CDR2 reads LQKENI. From the RT-PCR reads, TCRdb called clonotypes with MiXCR, one entry per CDR3 protein. Here the sample spans about 160,000 distinct CDR3 sequences, around 11% being singletons. The sample here was CD8+ T cells sorted from PBMCs, taken roughly 24 months after vaccination. This chain uses TRBV18 with TRBJ2-1; 14 nucleotides match TRBD2. This TCR derives from a man aged 50 to 75 who received an inactivated influenza vaccine. In DNA, the CDR3 is TGTGCCAGCTTTCCGGGACTAGCGGGAGTTTCTAAGAATGAGCAGTTCTTC. This encodes CASFPGLAGVSKNEQFF.